This T cell receptor beta chain was recorded in a study of Graves' ophthalmopathy and Graves' hyperthyroidism. Notes on the study in general: Ophthalmopathy progression predictions by the model showed about 79% specificity and about 68% sensitivity. Blood samples also showed most expanded thyroid clonotypes exceeding 0.001 frequency. Between ophthalmopathy and stable hyperthyroidism, a 13-signature model drew a separation with 87.88% sensitivity and about 80% specificity.

CDR3 regions of TCR beta were amplified from RNA transcripts. RT-PCR in the first round used HTBI primers; a second-round multiplex PCR followed. TCRdb used MiXCR to reprocess the multiplex PCR reads, holding one entry per CDR3 protein. Among about 640,000 distinct CDR3 sequences, about 40% were seen once, and the ten largest hold more than 3%. This clonotype came up many times. The antigen is not known. V was shortened by 6 bases and J by 6 bases, with 14 bases between the two germline ends. The germline V gene has CDR1 LNHDA and CDR2 SQIVND (reference sequence). The CDR3 has 13 residues. Material for sequencing was peripheral blood. This rearrangement joins TRBV19 to TRBJ1-1, with D perhaps TRBD1 (6 bases). The sequence was obtained from an adult man with Graves' ophthalmopathy. DNA of the CDR3: TGTGCCAGTAGCATACAGGGTTCCGCTGAAGCTTTCTTT. Translating gives CASSIQGSAEAFF.